The sequence of this T cell receptor beta chain was determined in a study of cytomegalovirus exposure and HLA in healthy donors. This PCR relied on a set of 60 Vbeta primers and 13 Jbeta primers. The protocol was immunoSEQ multiplex PCR, while the TCRdb copy is restricted to in-frame clones and leaves out a portion. The table shows roughly 200,000 clones, with 75% to 90% occurring only once. CDR3 length: 14 amino acids. Germline V CDR1 and CDR2: SGHTS, YDEGEE. Regarding the study as a whole: According to a later analysis, most TCR beta chains associated with CMV appeared HLA-restricted. A later analysis revealed that TCR association rates differed between HLA loci, peaking at DRB1 and bottoming out at HLA-C. A previous analysis found most TCR beta V segments productive roughly 87% or roughly 30% of the time. TCR beta sequences numbering over 15,000 were associated with HLA alleles at 0.05 false discovery rate in a later analysis.

On this clone: Its cognate antigen is unknown.

Material for sequencing was PBMCs. This receptor was identified in a man aged 30 to 39 in good health and CMV-seronegative. J is TRBJ2-5 and V is TRBV5-8; D is unresolved. The J call is doubtful: the DNA matches TRBJ2-7 better. CDR3 DNA: TGTGCCAGCAGCTTGGGTCTTATCCCCCACGAGCAGTACTTC. The encoded protein is CASSLGLIPHEQYF.